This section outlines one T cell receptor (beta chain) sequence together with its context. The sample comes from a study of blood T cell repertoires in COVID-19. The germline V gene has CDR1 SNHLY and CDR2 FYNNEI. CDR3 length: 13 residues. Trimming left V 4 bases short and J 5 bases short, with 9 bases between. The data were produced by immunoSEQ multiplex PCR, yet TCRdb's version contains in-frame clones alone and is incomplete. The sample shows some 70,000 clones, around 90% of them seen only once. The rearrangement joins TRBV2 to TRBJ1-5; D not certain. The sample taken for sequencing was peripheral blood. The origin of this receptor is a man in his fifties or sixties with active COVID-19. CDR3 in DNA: TGTGCCAGCAGTGTGGAGAAGGATCAGCCCCAGCATTTT. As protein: CASSVEKDQPQHF.